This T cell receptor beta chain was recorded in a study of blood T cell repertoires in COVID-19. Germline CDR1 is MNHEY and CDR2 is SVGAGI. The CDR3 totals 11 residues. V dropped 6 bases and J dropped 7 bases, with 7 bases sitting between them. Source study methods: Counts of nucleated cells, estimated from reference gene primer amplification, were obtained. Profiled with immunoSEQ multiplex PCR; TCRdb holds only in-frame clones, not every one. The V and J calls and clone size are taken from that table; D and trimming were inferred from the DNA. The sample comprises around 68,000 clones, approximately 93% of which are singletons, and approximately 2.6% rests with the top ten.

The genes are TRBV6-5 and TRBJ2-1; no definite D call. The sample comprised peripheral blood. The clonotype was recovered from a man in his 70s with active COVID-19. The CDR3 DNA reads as TGTGCCAGCAGACTCTTAAATGAGCAGTTCTTC. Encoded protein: CASRLLNEQFF.